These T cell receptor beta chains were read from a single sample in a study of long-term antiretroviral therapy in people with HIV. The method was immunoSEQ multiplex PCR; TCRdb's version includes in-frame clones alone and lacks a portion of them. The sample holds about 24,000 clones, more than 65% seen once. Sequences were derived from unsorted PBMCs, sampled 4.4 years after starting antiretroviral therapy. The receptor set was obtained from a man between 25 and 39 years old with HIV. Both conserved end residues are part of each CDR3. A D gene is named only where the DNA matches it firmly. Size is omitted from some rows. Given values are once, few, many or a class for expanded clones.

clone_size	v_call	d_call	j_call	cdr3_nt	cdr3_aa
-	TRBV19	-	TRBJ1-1	TGTGCCAGTAGTATTATAGGGCTTGAAGCTTTCTTT	CASSIIGLEAFF
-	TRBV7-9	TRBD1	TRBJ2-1	TGTGCCAGCAGCCTCCCGGGACAGACCTTATTTGAGCAGTTCTTC	CASSLPGQTLFEQFF
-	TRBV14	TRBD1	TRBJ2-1	TGTGCCAGCAGCCAAGTTAAGCAGGGGGCGCCGAAGGAGCAGTTCTTC	CASSQVKQGAPKEQFF
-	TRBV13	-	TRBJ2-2	TGTGCCAGCAGCTTAGGATCGGCTCCGGCATTTGGGGAGCTGTTTTTT	CASSLGSAPAFGELFF
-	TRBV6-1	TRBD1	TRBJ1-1	TGTGCCAGCAGGGGGACAGGGTTTGGAACTGAAGCTTTCTTT	CASRGTGFGTEAFF
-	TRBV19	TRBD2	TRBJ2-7	TGTGCCAGTAGTCCGATCGGGGAGGGAATTTTTCGACTCAAGGAGCAGTACTTC	CASSPIGEGIFRLKEQYF
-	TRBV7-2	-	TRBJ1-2	TGTGCCAGCAGCTTAGTCGGGAACCCCTTAGCTAACTATGGCTACACCTTC	CASSLVGNPLANYGYTF
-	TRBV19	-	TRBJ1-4	TGTGCCAGTAGTGCGGACAGTTTCTTTGCAACTAATGAAAAACTGTTTTTT	CASSADSFFATNEKLFF
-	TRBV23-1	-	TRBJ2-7	TGCGCCAGCAGTCAATCCGGGGGACAAACCTACGAGCAGTACTTC	CASSQSGGQTYEQYF
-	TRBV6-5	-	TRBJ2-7	TGTGCCTCCACTTACCGGGACGGAAAACCCTACGAGCAGTACTTC	CASTYRDGKPYEQYF
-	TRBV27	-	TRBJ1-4	TGTGCCAGCTCGGGACACCTCGGAGGTGAAAAACTGTTTTTT	CASSGHLGGEKLFF
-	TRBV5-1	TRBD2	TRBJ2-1	TGCGCCAGCAGCTTAGGGGGACTAGCCGTAGGTGGTGAGCAGTTCTTC	CASSLGGLAVGGEQFF
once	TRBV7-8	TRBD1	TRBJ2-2	TGTGCCAGCAGCCTAAGGGACAGCGCGAACACCGGGGAGCTGTTTTTT	CASSLRDSANTGELFF
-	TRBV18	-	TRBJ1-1	TGTGCCAGCTCGCCGGACCTGAGGAACACTGAAGCTTTCTTT	CASSPDLRNTEAFF
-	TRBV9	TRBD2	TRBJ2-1	TGTGCCAGCAGCGTAGAGGGACTAGCGGGGGGGCCCTACAATGAGCAGTTCTTC	CASSVEGLAGGPYNEQFF
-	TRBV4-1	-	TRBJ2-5	TGCGCCAGCAGCCAAGAACCTAGCGAAGAGACCCAGTACTTC	CASSQEPSEETQYF
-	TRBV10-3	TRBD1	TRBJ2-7	TGTGCCATCAGCAATCCCGGGACAGGAGTCTCCTACGAGCAGTACTTC	CAISNPGTGVSYEQYF
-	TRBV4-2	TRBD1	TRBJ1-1	TGTGCCAGCAGCCTGGGACAGGGTTGGGAAAGAGTAAGAGTGAACACTGAAGCTTTCTTT	CASSLGQGWERVRVNTEAFF
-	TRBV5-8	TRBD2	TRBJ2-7	TGTGCCAGCAGCTTCGCTAGCGGGGGCGCTCAAAGGGAGCAGTACTTC	CASSFASGGAQREQYF
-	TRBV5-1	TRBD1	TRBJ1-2	TGCGCCAGCAGCGCAAGACAGGGGGCGCTTGGCTACACCTTC	CASSARQGALGYTF
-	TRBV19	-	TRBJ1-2	TGTGCCAGTAGTAGCCGAGGGGCCCCCTATGGCTACACCTTC	CASSSRGAPYGYTF
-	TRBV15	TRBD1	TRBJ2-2	TGTGCCACCAGCAGGGGACAGCAGTTGAACACCGGGGAGCTGTTTTTT	CATSRGQQLNTGELFF
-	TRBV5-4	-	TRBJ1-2	TGTGCCAGCAGCCGGCCAGGGACAACCTATGGCTACACCTTC	CASSRPGTTYGYTF
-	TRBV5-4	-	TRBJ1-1	TGTGCCAGCAGCTTGGTCCGAGGGGAACGCACTGAAGCTTTCTTT	CASSLVRGERTEAFF
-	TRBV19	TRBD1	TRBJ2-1	TGTGCCAGTTCTCGGGACAGGGCCTTATACAATGAGCAGTTCTTC	CASSRDRALYNEQFF
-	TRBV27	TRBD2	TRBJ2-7	TGTGCCAGCAGTTTGACTAGCGGGGGGCTTACCTACGAGCAGTACTTC	CASSLTSGGLTYEQYF
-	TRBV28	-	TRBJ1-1	TGTGCCAGCAGTTTCATGGGATCCCAAGCTTTCTTT	CASSFMGSQAFF
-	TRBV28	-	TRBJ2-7	TGTGCCAGCAGTTTCAGTTCGTCCTACGAGCAGTACTTC	CASSFSSSYEQYF
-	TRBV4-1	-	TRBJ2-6	TGCGCCAGCAGCCAAGACAACAAACTCTCTGGGGCCAACGTCCTGACTTTC	CASSQDNKLSGANVLTF
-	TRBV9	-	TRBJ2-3	TGTGCCAGCAGCGTAGTGGAGAGAGGGGGCACAGATACGCAGTATTTT	CASSVVERGGTDTQYF
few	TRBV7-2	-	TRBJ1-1	TGTGCCAGCAGCGCCCCTGTGGGGGCTTTCTTT	CASSAPVGAFF
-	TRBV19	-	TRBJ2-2	TGTGCCAGTAGTATAGGGCAAGCGAGCGGGGAGCTGTTTTTT	CASSIGQASGELFF
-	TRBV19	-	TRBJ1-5	TGTGCCAGTACTATGGGGCAGGGTTGGGATCAGCCCCAGCATTTT	CASTMGQGWDQPQHF
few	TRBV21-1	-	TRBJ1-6	TGTGCCAGCAGCAAATGTCGGGGTCCTTCACCCCTCCACTTT	CASSKCRGPSPLHF
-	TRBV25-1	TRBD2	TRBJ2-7	TGTGCCAGCAAGCGGGGGGGCTCCTACGAGCAGTACTTC	CASKRGGSYEQYF
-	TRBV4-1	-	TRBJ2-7	TGCGCCAGCAGCCCAGGAGTGGGCGAGCAGTACTTC	CASSPGVGEQYF
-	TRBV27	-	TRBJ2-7	TGTGCCAGCAGTTTATCGCCCCGGGGATCCGTCTACGAGCAGTACTTC	CASSLSPRGSVYEQYF